These 15 T cell receptor beta chains share one sample of origin, sequenced in a study of blood T cell repertoires in COVID-19 (dated by TCRdb to about 2020). Library preparation employed the immunoSEQ multiplex PCR assay. The table comes from immuneACCESS by way of TCRdb, which keeps in-frame sequences with V and J called. Part of the clones is missing from these tables; in studies checked, under half for an unresolved V gene and the rest for unknown reasons. The sample profile shows some 120,000 clones; roughly 84% of them were found once. 1.1% to 1.5% of the sample is held by the ten biggest clonotypes. Input material: peripheral blood. These receptors were taken from a man aged 35 to 55 with acute or convalescent COVID-19.

This chain links TRBV11-3 with TRBJ2-2; D is undetermined. Germline-derived CDR1 and CDR2 are SGHNT and YENEEA. This CDR3 is 13 amino acids long. V gave up 5 bases and J gave up 3 bases, with 7 bases separating them. The CDR3 here is CASSPSYTGELFF. In nucleotides, the CDR3 is TGTGCCAGCAGCCCATCATACACCGGGGAGCTGTTTTTT.

The V call is TRBV5-1, the J call TRBJ2-1; 9 bases align to TRBD2. The CDR3 is 15 residues long. Germline V lookup: CDR1 SGHRS, CDR2 YFSETQ. The V segment lost 4 bases and the J segment 2 bases; nucleotides outside the gene matches: 4. In nucleotides, the CDR3 is TGCGCCAGCAGCCGGGCGGGGGGGCCCTACAATGAGCAGTTCTTC. It encodes CASSRAGGPYNEQFF.

This clone has just a few counts. V is TRBV6-2 or TRBV6-3 and J is TRBJ2-5, with D uncertain. The CDR3 has 15 amino acids. Trimming removed 2 bases at V and 1 base at J, with 11 bases between. Germline-derived CDR1 and CDR2 are MNHEY and SVGEGT. CDR3: CASSYLMTGQETQYF. DNA for the CDR3: TGTGCCAGCAGTTACCTCATGACGGGCCAAGAGACCCAGTACTTC.

This clone was counted once. J is TRBJ2-3 and V is TRBV6-2 or TRBV6-3; TRBD2 matches at 7 bases. The germline gives CDR1 MNHEY, CDR2 SVGEGT. V was clipped by 4 bases and J by 2 bases; unmatched bases: 15. The CDR3 is 18 amino acids. This CDR3 is CASSSHQSGTKITDTQYF. The CDR3 DNA reads TGTGCCAGCAGTTCCCACCAATCCGGGACTAAGATCACAGATACGCAGTATTTT.

The chain links TRBV28 to TRBJ2-3; 10 nucleotides align to TRBD2. Trimming removed 3 bases from V and 11 bases from J; junction bases left unmatched: 11. Germline CDR1 and CDR2: MDHEN and SYDVKM. The CDR3 covers 15 residues. Written as DNA, the CDR3 is TGTGCCAGCAGTTTTACTAGCGGGGTTTCCCGTGGGCAGTATTTT. This codes for CASSFTSGVSRGQYF.

V gene TRBV12-5 combines with J gene TRBJ2-5; 12 positions agree with TRBD1. V lost 7 bases and J lost 4; bases outside the gene matches: 7. This CDR3 is 15 amino acids long. Per the germline V gene, CDR1 is LGHNT and CDR2 is FRNRAP. The CDR3 sequence: CASATRDRGRETQYF. CDR3 sequence (DNA): TGTGCTAGTGCCACCAGGGACAGGGGGCGAGAGACCCAGTACTTC.

V is TRBV18 and J is TRBJ2-5, with a weak D call TRBD2 (6 bases). With 1 base removed from V and 9 bases from J, the gap between germline ends came to 12 bases. The CDR3 length is 13 residues. The germline gives CDR1 KGHSH, CDR2 LQKENI. The CDR3 sequence is CASSPHEGLPQYF. The CDR3 DNA follows: TGTGCCAGCTCACCACACGAGGGACTGCCCCAGTACTTC.

V usage is TRBV10-3 and J usage is TRBJ1-3; no definite D call. CDR3 length: 17 residues. The V end lost 5 bases, the J end lost 0 bases, and 17 bases lay between the germline ends. Germline lookup yields CDR1 ENHRY and CDR2 SYGVKD. The CDR3 nucleotides are TGTGCCATCAGTAACTCCCTTGAGCCTTCCTCTGGAAACACCATATATTTT. It codes for CAISNSLEPSSGNTIYF.

The chain uses TRBV5-1 and TRBJ1-5, with 11 bases aligning to TRBD1. The CDR3 covers 17 residues. Germline loops: CDR1 SGHRS, CDR2 YFSETQ. V was pared by 4 bases and J by 1 base, with 7 bases of the junction left unmatched. CDR3 bases: TGCGCCAGCAGCCCCGGACAGGGGGCTTTCAGCAATCAGCCCCAGCATTTT. Its translation is CASSPGQGAFSNQPQHF.

As for this clone: At the DNA level, this CDR3 is encoded by other sequences in the same sample as well. The J gene is TRBJ1-3, the V gene TRBV12-3 or TRBV12-4; unclear D gene. The CDR3 extends over 12 amino acids. Trimming took 2 bases from V and 4 from J, leaving 3 bases between them. CDR3 loop: CASSLQGNTIYF. The DNA for the CDR3 is TGTGCCAGCAGTTTACAGGGAAACACCATATATTTT.

This chain connects TRBV11-2 to TRBJ2-3, with D maybe TRBD1 (7 bases). Germline V gene sequence: CDR1 SGHAT, CDR2 FQNNGV. CDR3 size: 15 residues. V was clipped by 1 base and J by 3 bases, with 11 bases between them. CDR3 protein: CASSLGTGLTDTQYF. The CDR3 DNA sequence: TGTGCCAGCAGCTTAGGGACAGGACTAACAGATACGCAGTATTTT.

This chain uses TRBV12-3 or TRBV12-4 with TRBJ1-5; D is unresolved. The CDR3 extends over 12 amino acids. The ends were cut back, 5 bases at V and 8 bases at J, with 10 bases in the middle. In DNA, the CDR3 is TGTGCCAGCAGTGAGTCCGTGAAGCCCCAGCATTTT. It yields the protein CASSESVKPQHF.

This chain connects TRBV6-5 to TRBJ2-7; D is possibly TRBD1 (6 bases). Trimming left V 8 bases short and J 3 bases short, with 14 bases between. Germline CDR1 is MNHEY and CDR2 is SVGAGI. The CDR3 totals 13 residues. DNA of the CDR3: TGTGCCAGCGCCGGGACACTCAACTACGAGCAGTACTTC. Translating it yields CASAGTLNYEQYF.

The J gene is TRBJ2-7, the V gene TRBV5-5; D is possibly TRBD2 (6 bases). This CDR3 has 12 amino acids. Deletions cut 3 bases from V and 6 bases from J, with 10 bases between. Germline V gene data show CDR1 as SGHKS and CDR2 as YYEKEE (reference sequence). The CDR3 region is CASSWRGFEQYF. CDR3 DNA sequence: TGTGCCAGCAGCTGGCGGGGCTTCGAGCAGTACTTC.

The chain combines TRBV4-1 with TRBJ2-7; 10 bases fit TRBD1. The germline V gene encodes CDR1 MGHRA and CDR2 YSYEKL. V lost 1 base to trimming and J lost 7 bases; unmatched junction nucleotides: 7. This CDR3 has 15 residues. CDR3 region: CASSQVGTGVGEQYF. The CDR3 DNA reads as TGCGCCAGCAGCCAAGTCGGGACAGGGGTGGGGGAGCAGTACTTC.